The 18 T cell receptor beta chains below were found in one sample sequenced in a study of T cells in Graves' hyperthyroidism and ophthalmopathy. RNA transcripts gave rise to amplified TCR beta CDR3 regions. The HTBI primer set drove a first-round RT-PCR of the TCR CDR3. One entry per CDR3 protein results from TCRdb running MiXCR on the multiplex PCR reads. Among nearly 600,000 distinct CDR3 sequences listed, approximately 14% were seen once. Specimen: blood. The receptors stem from a woman aged 18-29 years with Graves' ophthalmopathy.

The sample holds a few counts of this clonotype. This sequence joins TRBV28 and TRBJ2-7; TRBD1 aligns across 8 bases. The V and J ends lost 10 bases and 5 bases, in that order; junction bases with no gene match: 16. The length of the CDR3 is 15 residues. Germline lookup yields CDR1 MDHEN and CDR2 SYDVKM. The CDR3 loop is CATHAQGASIHEQYF. The CDR3 DNA reads TGTGCCACCCACGCCCAGGGGGCATCCATCCACGAGCAGTACTTC.

This clonotype was counted at least ten times. The V and J genes are TRBV6-5 and TRBJ2-2, with 7 positions matching TRBD1. V shed 2 bases, J shed 1 base, and the junction held 4 bases outside the gene matches. Per germline, CDR1 MNHEY and CDR2 SVGAGI. The CDR3 is made up of 16 amino acids. The CDR3 nucleotides read TGTGCCAGCAGTTACGGGGACAGCCTGAACACCGGGGAGCTGTTTTTT. It codes for CASSYGDSLNTGELFF.

This clonotype was detected ten times or more. The chain recombines TRBV7-8 with TRBJ2-1; TRBD2 aligns across 13 bases. Germline V CDR1 and CDR2: SGHVS, FQNEAQ. Trimming cost V 5 bases and J 10 bases; bases outside gene matches: 11. CDR3 length equals 16 residues. The CDR3 bases are TGTGCCAGCAGCCCAGCCGGGACTAGCGGGATAGAAGAGCAGTTCTTC. Translated: CASSPAGTSGIEEQFF.

This clonotype was counted a few times. The chain links TRBV15 to TRBJ2-5, with 9 bases fitting TRBD1. Germline loops: CDR1 LNHNV, CDR2 YYDKDF (reference sequence). This CDR3 spans 15 amino acids. The ends lost 2 bases at V and 4 bases at J; junction bases unmatched: 5. The CDR3 spells CATSRPTGGGETQYF. CDR3 coding DNA: TGTGCCACCAGCAGACCAACAGGGGGCGGAGAGACCCAGTACTTC.

This clonotype was found many times. The V and J genes are TRBV5-1 and TRBJ2-1; TRBD2 aligns across 15 bases. This CDR3 is built from 17 residues. The junction had 7 bases not matched to a gene; V was cut back by 3 bases and J by 6 bases. The germline V gene encodes CDR1 SGHRS and CDR2 YFSETQ. The CDR3 region has the DNA TGCGCCAGCAGCTCGGGACTAGCGGGAGGCATTGCCAATGAGCAGTTCTTC. Amino acids: CASSSGLAGGIANEQFF.

In its sample, this clonotype was seen a few times. CDR3 sequence (DNA): TGTGCCAGCAGCTTAGCTGGGCGTTATAATGAAAAACTGTTTTTT. Translated: CASSLAGRYNEKLFF. The gene calls are TRBV13 and TRBJ1-4, with D hard to call. Germline V gene data show CDR1 as PRHDT and CDR2 as FYEKMQ (reference sequence). V was trimmed by 1 base and J by 4 bases, leaving 10 bases between them. This CDR3 spans 15 amino acids.

This clonotype was detected many times. The chain is built from TRBV28 and TRBJ2-7; D uncertain. Deletions cut 7 bases from V and 3 bases from J, with 13 bases between. Germline V gene data show CDR1 as MDHEN and CDR2 as SYDVKM. CDR3 length equals 13 residues. The chain's CDR3 is CASTTEQFYEQYF. The CDR3 bases are TGTGCCAGCACCACAGAGCAATTCTACGAGCAGTACTTC.

About this clonotype: This may arise from a read error, as a much more abundant clone is one base away. The chain carries TRBV4-2 and TRBJ2-7; TRBD2 matches 7 bases. This CDR3 region has 15 residues. CDR1 is LGHNA, CDR2 YNFKEQ, per germline. V was pared by 4 bases and J by 7 bases, with 13 bases of the junction left unmatched. CDR3 DNA sequence: TGTGCCAGCAGCCCGTCGAGACTAGCTGGGGGGGAGCAGTACTTC. Amino acid sequence: CASSPSRLAGGEQYF.

This clonotype was recorded many times. The chain has TRBV20-1 and TRBJ2-1, with unresolved D. Germline loops: CDR1 DFQATT, CDR2 SNEGSKA (reference sequence). The ends were cut back, 0 bases at V and 8 bases at J, with 5 bases in the middle. CDR3 size: 11 residues. This CDR3 reads CSARDPYEQFF. The CDR3 DNA follows: TGCAGTGCTAGAGATCCTTATGAGCAGTTCTTC.

This clonotype came up a few times. The chain combines TRBV11-2 with TRBJ2-5, with 8 bases identical to TRBD2. V trimming: 5 bases; J trimming: 4 bases; junction bases outside the gene matches: 6. Germline-derived CDR1 and CDR2 are SGHAT and FQNNGV. The CDR3 is made up of 14 amino acids. CDR3 protein: CASSPSGPRETQYF. The CDR3 coding sequence is TGTGCCAGCAGCCCTAGCGGGCCCCGAGAGACCCAGTACTTC. Supplemented by reference TRBV11-2 and TRBJ2-5, the full variable domain reads EAGVAQSPRYKIIEKRQSVAFWCNPISGHATLYWYQQILGQGPKLLIQFQNNGVVDDSQLPKDRFSAERLKGVDSTLKIQPAKLEDSAVYLCASSPSGPRETQYFGPGTRLLVL.

This clonotype was counted ten times or more. This chain uses TRBV28 with TRBJ1-2, with a weak D call TRBD1 (6 bases). The germline V gene encodes CDR1 MDHEN and CDR2 SYDVKM. The CDR3 extends over 16 amino acids. The V and J ends lost 4 bases and 4 bases respectively, with 19 bases between them. The CDR3 reads CASSYPLRTVTYGYTF. The DNA of the CDR3 is TGTGCCAGCAGTTACCCGCTACGGACAGTTACCTATGGCTACACCTTC.

This clonotype was seen many times. V and J are TRBV9 and TRBJ2-7, with D perhaps being TRBD1 or TRBD2 (6 bases each). V dropped 0 bases and J dropped 0 bases, with 10 bases sitting between them. Germline V gene data show CDR1 as SGDLS and CDR2 as YYNGEE. The CDR3 is 15 amino acids. CDR3 loop: CASSVAGAVSYEQYF. The CDR3 DNA reads as TGTGCCAGCAGCGTAGCGGGGGCGGTCTCCTACGAGCAGTACTTC.

This clonotype has only one observation. The J gene is TRBJ1-1, the V gene TRBV11-2, with D unresolved. CDR3 length: 11 residues. Trimming shortened V by 5 bases and J by 9 bases, and 10 bases separated the two germline ends. CDR1 and CDR2 (germline): SGHAT, FQNNGV. The CDR3 nucleotides are TGTGCCAGCAGCCATTTAAGGCAAGCTTTCTTT. This translates into CASSHLRQAFF.

This clonotype has just a few counts. The chain joins TRBV14 to TRBJ2-1; D not resolved. Germline-derived CDR1 and CDR2 are SGHDN and FVKESK. Trimming cost V 1 base and J 10 bases, with 8 bases left between them. The CDR3 loop spans 12 amino acids. CDR3 coding DNA: TGTGCCAGCAGCCAAGTTGTACAAGAGCAGTTCTTC. Its protein is CASSQVVQEQFF. Based on the CDR3 plus reference TRBV14 and TRBJ2-1, the full variable domain is EAGVTQFPSHSVIEKGQTVTLRCDPISGHDNLYWYRRVMGKEIKFLLHFVKESKQDESGMPNNRFLAERTGGTYSTLKVQPAELEDSGVYFCASSQVVQEQFFGPGTRLTVL.

V is TRBV19 and J is TRBJ2-5, with D perhaps TRBD2 (5 bases). This CDR3 comprises 14 residues. The V and J ends lost 4 bases and 5 bases respectively, with 14 bases between them. The germline V gene encodes CDR1 LNHDA and CDR2 SQIVND (reference sequence). The CDR3 loop is CASSTGIESETQYF. In DNA form, the CDR3 reads TGTGCCAGTAGTACGGGAATTGAATCGGAGACCCAGTACTTC.

This clonotype was found many times. This sequence joins TRBV28 and TRBJ2-7, with 7 bases matching TRBD2. V gave up 4 bases and J gave up 2 bases; unmatched junction bases: 14. Germline V gene sequence: CDR1 MDHEN, CDR2 SYDVKM. The CDR3 covers 17 residues. The CDR3 DNA reads as TGTGCCAGCAGTTCCCCCCCCAGGGAGGGACCTCCCTACGAGCAGTACTTC. It translates to CASSSPPREGPPYEQYF.

This clonotype was seen repeatedly, ten times or more. The V call is TRBV5-1, the J call TRBJ1-2, with 7 bases identical to TRBD1. With V trimmed by 5 bases and J by 4 bases, 14 bases remained unmatched. This CDR3 has 16 amino acids. Germline CDR1 SGHRS, CDR2 YFSETQ. The CDR3 region has the DNA TGCGCCAGCAGGTCAAGGGGACAGACCGGCGGCTATGGCTACACCTTC. This sequence encodes CASRSRGQTGGYGYTF.

This clonotype was observed a few times. The CDR3, as DNA: TGTGCCAGCAGTGACCTGGGGGGTAGCGGACACACAGATACGCAGTATTTT. Translation: CASSDLGGSGHTDTQYF. The genes are TRBV6-1 and TRBJ2-3; TRBD2 is a possible D gene (6 bases). V gave up 3 bases and J gave up 2 bases, with 18 bases separating them. CDR1 is MNHNS and CDR2 is SASEGT in the germline V gene. There are 17 residues in the CDR3.